This TCR beta chain emerged from a study of shared clonotypes between healthy human individuals. Data came from immunoSEQ multiplex PCR; TCRdb stores just in-frame clones and leaves some out. In the table there are approximately 1,000,000 clones, approximately 80% of which are singletons. Germline V lookup: CDR1 ENHRY, CDR2 SYGVKD. V was pared by 6 bases and J by 7 bases, with 14 bases of the junction left unmatched. The CDR3 is 16 residues long. This TCR was sampled from a man aged 18 to 29 in good health. Some clones in this sample may be carry-over from other donors' samples. The source material was memory CD4+ T cells from PBMCs. Sample subset: CD45RA-negative fraction. The rearrangement joins TRBV10-3 to TRBJ2-2; 7 nucleotides line up with TRBD2. The CDR3 reads CAIRPRGAGEDGELFF. CDR3 nucleotide sequence: TGTGCCATCAGGCCCAGAGGGGCGGGAGAAGACGGGGAGCTGTTTTTT.